This TCR beta chain was identified during a study of T cell changes during pregnancy in multiple sclerosis. With V trimmed by 3 bases and J by 12 bases, 7 bases remained unmatched. The CDR3 spans 15 residues. The germline V gene has CDR1 SGDLS and CDR2 YYNGEE. Assay used: immunoSEQ multiplex PCR; TCRdb lists only in-frame clones, some missing. The sample gives about 74,000 clones, roughly 92% of which show up once; roughly 3.7% is in the top ten. The sequence was collected from a female donor in good health, enrolled as a control in a pregnancy study. The V call is TRBV9, the J call TRBJ2-1; 15 nucleotides align to TRBD2. This sample comprised peripheral blood, obtained after pregnancy. The CDR3 protein is CASSAGLAGGGGQFF. CDR3 nucleotide sequence: TGTGCCAGCAGCGCGGGACTAGCGGGGGGAGGGGGGCAGTTCTTC.